One sample yielded the 2 T cell receptor beta chains listed below, sequenced in a study of beta chain features in type 1 diabetes. The isolated RNA, all of it, was reverse transcribed, so expressed TCRB transcripts were what got sequenced. Clones were read by immunoSEQ multiplex PCR, and TCRdb kept only the in-frame ones, dropping some. Here the sample spans roughly 100,000 clones, over 25% being singletons. These receptors lack a known antigen. The study, taken as a whole, reports: Among patients with Type 1 diabetes, TCRB CDR3s were moderately but significantly shorter in every one of the four CD4+ subsets.

The sequenced sample was central memory CD4+ T cells from blood. The source is a woman under 30 with type 1 diabetes.

The chain has TRBV7-3 and TRBJ2-2, with 7 bases aligning to TRBD2. Germline V lookup: CDR1 SGHTA, CDR2 FQGTGA. Trimming cost V 1 base and J 2 bases; bases outside gene matches: 4. The CDR3 has 16 residues. The CDR3 protein is CASSLRAGVNTGELFF. The CDR3 nucleotides are TGTGCCAGCAGCTTAAGGGCGGGAGTAAACACCGGGGAGCTGTTTTTT.

This clone was detected only a few times. The chain couples TRBV19 to TRBJ2-5, with D hard to call. V was shortened by 3 bases and J by 0 bases, with 5 bases between the two germline ends. Per germline, CDR1 LNHDA and CDR2 SQIVND (reference sequence). This CDR3 contains 13 residues. Here the CDR3 reads CASSIPYQETQYF. The CDR3 coding sequence is TGTGCCAGTAGTATCCCGTACCAAGAGACCCAGTACTTC.